This T cell receptor beta chain emerged from a study of identifying expanded T cells in peripheral blood. Only in-frame clones appear in the TCRdb table, and some are missing; sequencing was by immunoSEQ multiplex PCR. The sample lists tens of thousands of clones; about 85% were seen once. The sequenced material came from blood. This TCR derives from a person aged 18 to 70 in good health.

CDR3 DNA: TGTGCCAGTGTGGGGCCGAGCTACGAGCAGTACTTC. Translation: CASVGPSYEQYF. V usage is TRBV6-5 and J usage is TRBJ2-7; D might be TRBD1 (5 bases). CDR3 length: 12 residues. The germline gives CDR1 MNHEY, CDR2 SVGAGI. Trimming left V 9 bases short and J 3 bases short, with 12 bases between.